The text below deals with one T cell receptor (beta chain). In the authors' methods: It was from reference gene primer amplification that nucleated cell counts were estimated. The assay was immunoSEQ multiplex PCR, and TCRdb's table has in-frame clones only and misses some. That table supplies the V and J calls and clone size; D and trimming were determined from the DNA. Of around 220,000 clones listed, about 90% were seen once; the top ten hold 1.5%. This entry comes from a study of blood T cell repertoires in COVID-19. Study-level information: Sites across the United States, Italy and Spain contributed samples from acute and convalescent COVID-19. Sources were T cells, B-cell-depleted T cells, or PBMCs; the material itself was cDNA or gDNA.

Germline values: CDR1 LGHNA, CDR2 YSLEER. Trimming shortened V by 3 bases and J by 1 base, and 9 bases separated the two germline ends. The CDR3 loop spans 14 amino acids. Sequenced input: peripheral blood. The TCR was taken from a man aged 18 to 35 with active or convalescent COVID-19. The chain uses TRBV4-3 and TRBJ1-2, with D unresolved. The CDR3 DNA reads TGCGCCAGCAGCCAGGAGACTGGTAACTATGGCTACACCTTC. Amino acid sequence: CASSQETGNYGYTF.